The sequence of this T cell receptor beta chain was determined in a study of regulatory T cells in long-lasting Graves disease. Building of the TCR beta libraries involved iRepertoire HTBI primers and Arm-PCR of CDR3 regions. Each CDR3 protein is one row after TCRdb ran MiXCR on the multiplex PCR reads. Of approximately 460,000 distinct CDR3 sequences listed, about a sixth are singletons. Described time point: newly diagnosed GD, antithyroid drugs for less than 3 months. Scientists built the TCR library using RNA that was extracted from PBMCs. At least ten counts were recorded for this clonotype. CDR3 length: 13 residues. CDR1 is LGHDT and CDR2 is YNNKEL in the germline V gene (reference sequence). V was trimmed by 4 bases and J by 7 bases, leaving 13 bases between them. The data were also submitted as part of a second study, on T cells in Graves' hyperthyroidism and ophthalmopathy.

The genes are TRBV3-1 and TRBJ1-2, with D possibly TRBD1 on 5 matching bases. The clonotype originates from a woman aged 30 to 39 with Graves disease. This specimen was peripheral blood mononuclear cells (PBMCs), taken at new diagnosis, from a patient treated with antithyroid drugs. The CDR3 protein is CASSRTPSSGYTF. In DNA, the CDR3 is TGTGCCAGCAGCCGGACACCTAGCAGTGGCTACACCTTC.